This T cell receptor beta chain was captured by sequencing in a study of patients and donors after allogeneic stem cell transplantation. This clonotype was picked up a small number of times. The CDR3 sequence is 16 residues long. Trimming took 7 bases from V and 3 from J, leaving 21 bases between them. Germline loops: CDR1 SEHNR, CDR2 FQNEAQ (reference sequence). TCRdb re-analysed the RT-PCR reads in MiXCR, keeping a single row per CDR3 protein. Of some 150,000 distinct CDR3 sequences in the sample, approximately 35% were seen once. The clonotype originates from a human donor who was either an allogeneic HSCT recipient or a stem cell or donor lymphocyte infusion donor (not recorded which). It is not recorded whose cells these are; they may come from a transplant donor. V usage is TRBV7-9 and J usage is TRBJ1-1, with a possible D match to TRBD1 (6 bases). Material: blood, either unsorted or a sorted T cell fraction (not recorded which). CDR3 in DNA: TGTGCCAGCACTTCGGGTCGTCAGAGGGGGGACACTGAAGCTTTCTTT. Translated: CASTSGRQRGDTEAFF.